Listed here are 26 T cell receptor beta chains from one sample, sequenced in a study of identical twins. TCRdb used MiXCR to reprocess the 5' RACE reads, holding one entry per CDR3 protein. This table has around 1.7 million distinct CDR3 sequences, around 29% appearing once. Source material: cord blood. All receptors come from a newborn girl in good health.

J is TRBJ1-1 and V is TRBV30, with a weak D call TRBD1 (5 bases). With 1 base removed from V and 5 bases from J, the gap between germline ends came to 11 bases. This CDR3 comprises 13 residues. Germline V gives CDR1 GTSNPN, CDR2 SVGIG (reference sequence). The CDR3 sequence is CAWSAGLGTEAFF. The DNA for the CDR3 is TGTGCCTGGAGTGCAGGGTTAGGGACTGAAGCTTTCTTT.

This chain uses TRBV28 with TRBJ1-5; D gene uncertain. V lost 8 bases and J 0 bases, leaving 14 bases between the germline ends. The CDR3 has 15 amino acids. CDR1 MDHEN and CDR2 SYDVKM come from the germline V gene. This CDR3 reads CASRGILCSNQPQHF. CDR3 in DNA: TGTGCCAGCCGCGGGATACTGTGTAGCAATCAGCCCCAGCATTTT.

Ten or more counts support this clonotype. V usage is TRBV29-1 and J usage is TRBJ2-5; TRBD2 matches at 7 bases. The CDR3 covers 14 residues. Unmatched junction bases numbered 11, after V lost 6 bases and J lost 4 bases. Germline CDR1 is SQVTM and CDR2 is ANQGSEA. In DNA, the CDR3 is TGCAGCGTAAGCCCGAGACTAGCCCGAGAGACCCAGTACTTC. Translated: CSVSPRLARETQYF.

The rearrangement uses TRBV7-6 and TRBJ1-6, with D tentatively TRBD1 (6 bases). Germline CDR1 is SGHVS and CDR2 is FNYEAQ. Deletions cut 5 bases from V and 8 bases from J, with 19 bases between. The CDR3 loop spans 16 amino acids. The CDR3 here is CASSPGVAGVDSPLHF. The CDR3 DNA sequence: TGTGCCAGCAGCCCCGGAGTTGCAGGGGTCGATTCACCCCTCCACTTT. Full variable domain (missing parts from reference TRBV7-6 and TRBJ1-6): GAGVSQSPRYKVTKRGQDVALRCDPISGHVSLYWYRQALGQGPEFLTYFNYEAQQDKSGLPNDRFSAERPEGSISTLTIQRTEQRDSAMYRCASSPGVAGVDSPLHFGNGTRLTVT.

In the case of this clonotype: Just one base apart from a much larger clone, this may be a read error. The chain recombines TRBV24-1 with TRBJ2-4; D unresolved. The end of the DNA aligns better with TRBJ2-7, so the J call may be wrong. This CDR3 spans 14 amino acids. Germline V lookup: CDR1 KGHDR, CDR2 SFDVKD. In nucleotides, the CDR3 is TGTGCCACCAGTGATCGCCCTGATCCCTACGAGCAGTACTTC. This sequence encodes CATSDRPDPYEQYF.

V usage is TRBV10-3 and J usage is TRBJ2-1; 12 bases fit TRBD2. This CDR3 has 19 amino acids. The germline CDR1 and CDR2 sequences are ENHRY and SYGVKD. V lost 6 bases, J lost 4 bases, and 16 bases stayed unmatched. The chain's CDR3 is CAIRSGTSGLSREYNEQFF. DNA of the CDR3: TGTGCCATCAGGTCCGGGACTAGCGGGCTAAGTAGGGAGTACAATGAGCAGTTCTTC.

This clonotype was seen a handful of times. The chain carries TRBV24-1 and TRBJ2-7, with TRBD1 identical over 7 bases. Germline V gene data show CDR1 as KGHDR and CDR2 as SFDVKD. V shed 4 bases, J shed 6 bases, and the junction held 14 bases outside the gene matches. The CDR3 is made up of 16 amino acids. CDR3 nucleotide sequence: TGTGCCACCAGTGACTCGACAGGGCGCCTCCCTTGCGAGCAGTACTTC. This sequence encodes CATSDSTGRLPCEQYF.

This clonotype was seen at least ten times. The gene calls are TRBV29-1 and TRBJ2-7; D uncertain. CDR1 is SQVTM and CDR2 is ANQGSEA in the germline V gene. V was pared by 4 bases and J by 3 bases, with 10 bases between. This CDR3 is built from 12 residues. The CDR3 sequence: CSVGEAYYEQYF. Written as DNA, the CDR3 is TGCAGCGTTGGCGAGGCCTACTACGAGCAGTACTTC.

This clonotype was detected a few times. The chain links TRBV2 to TRBJ2-3; D is undetermined. Germline V CDR1 and CDR2: SNHLY, FYNNEI. Trimming took 7 bases from V and 5 from J, leaving 13 bases between them. The CDR3 contains 13 residues. CDR3 sequence (DNA): TGTGCCAGCAAGGAGCGCCGGCTAGATACGCAGTATTTT. Encoded protein: CASKERRLDTQYF.

With regard to this clonotype: Relative to the germline gene, one junction end is altered; a read error may explain this. J is TRBJ2-7 and V is TRBV29-1; TRBD2 matches at 10 bases. The germline CDR1 and CDR2 sequences are SQVTM and ANQGSEA. This CDR3 spans 15 amino acids. CDR3 residues: CSVVSGTSASYEQYF. The DNA for the CDR3 is TGCAGTGTTGTCTCCGGGACTAGCGCCTCCTACGAGCAGTACTTC.

V is TRBV5-1 and J is TRBJ2-3; D possibly corresponds to TRBD1 (6 bases). With 4 bases removed from V and 2 bases from J, the gap between germline ends came to 17 bases. This CDR3 is built from 16 residues. Looked up from germline, CDR1 is SGHRS and CDR2 is YFSETQ. CDR3 DNA: TGCGCCAGCAGCCCCGCGACAGGAACCCACACAGATACGCAGTATTTT. Its translation: CASSPATGTHTDTQYF.

Remarks on this clonotype: At one of its ends the junction is not consistent with the germline gene, which may arise from a read error. The CDR3 DNA is TGCGCCAGCAGCCCGACCGGGACACTCTACAATGGGCAGTTCTTC. It yields the protein CASSPTGTLYNGQFF. This chain uses TRBV5-1 with TRBJ2-1; weak D call: TRBD1 (6 bases). This CDR3 comprises 15 residues. Germline lookup yields CDR1 SGHRS and CDR2 YFSETQ.

This clonotype was detected only a few times. The chain carries TRBV6-5 and TRBJ2-1; 14 nucleotides line up with TRBD2. Trimming removed 6 bases from V and 1 base from J; junction bases left unmatched: 8. CDR3 length equals 18 residues. Germline CDR1 MNHEY, CDR2 SVGAGI. CDR3: CASSFHRLAGGSYNEQFF. CDR3 nucleotide sequence: TGTGCCAGCAGCTTTCATCGACTAGCGGGAGGGTCCTACAATGAGCAGTTCTTC.

The chain couples TRBV20-1 to TRBJ2-3; 9 nucleotides agree with TRBD1. The germline V gene encodes CDR1 DFQATT and CDR2 SNEGSKA (reference sequence). The CDR3 sequence is 15 residues long. V shed 7 bases and J 3 bases; nucleotides not matched to a gene: 11. The CDR3 nucleotides are TGCAGTGGGAATTCACAGGGGGCCATAACAGATACGCAGTATTTT. It codes for CSGNSQGAITDTQYF.

The chain recombines TRBV20-1 with TRBJ2-1; 7 bases fit TRBD1. The V gene's germline CDR1 is DFQATT and CDR2 SNEGSKA (reference sequence). Trimming took 7 bases from V and 7 from J; bases not matched to a gene: 4. CDR3 length: 11 amino acids. The CDR3 region is CSERGRNEQFF. The CDR3, as DNA: TGCAGTGAGAGGGGGCGGAATGAGCAGTTCTTC.

This clonotype has more than one count but fewer than ten. The chain recombines TRBV4-2 with TRBJ2-1, with 13 bases matching TRBD2. Germline CDR1 is LGHNA and CDR2 is YNFKEQ. CDR3 size: 15 residues. V was pared by 2 bases and J by 9 bases, with 4 bases of the junction left unmatched. CDR3 in DNA: TGTGCCAGCAGCCAAACTAGCGGGGGGGCGGGTGAGCAGTTCTTC. Protein: CASSQTSGGAGEQFF.

This clonotype was picked up a small number of times. At one of its ends the junction is not consistent with the germline gene, which may arise from a read error. The V and J genes are TRBV28 and TRBJ1-2, with 8 bases matching TRBD1. In germline, CDR1 is MDHEN, CDR2 SYDVKM. The CDR3 has 16 amino acids. The CDR3 loop is CASSSVGTGGAFGYTF. The CDR3 DNA reads as TGTGCTAGCAGTTCCGTCGGCACAGGGGGAGCCTTTGGCTACACCTTC.

This clonotype was recorded a few times. The chain uses TRBV14 and TRBJ2-3; D is perhaps TRBD1 or TRBD2 (5 bases each). CDR3 size: 17 residues. Germline loops: CDR1 SGHDN, CDR2 FVKESK. V was trimmed by 4 bases and J by 1 base, leaving 18 bases between them. The CDR3 DNA sequence: TGTGCCAGCAGCCTACAGGTAGCGTCTGGGCGCACAGATACGCAGTATTTT. This encodes CASSLQVASGRTDTQYF.

This clonotype occurred a few times. This chain joins TRBV5-1 and TRBJ1-1; 7 bases line up with TRBD1. Germline CDR1 SGHRS, CDR2 YFSETQ. The length of the CDR3 is 15 residues. J was trimmed by 6 bases and V by 3 bases; bases with no gene match: 11. Written as DNA, the CDR3 is TGCGCCAGCAGCTCCCAGGGACAGAGGGTATCTGAAGCTTTCTTT. Translating it yields CASSSQGQRVSEAFF.

The rearrangement joins TRBV24-1 to TRBJ1-2; a weak D match, TRBD1 (5 bases). The CDR3 contains 13 residues. Germline V gene lookup returns CDR1 KGHDR and CDR2 SFDVKD. The V end was cut by 5 bases, the J end by 6 bases, with 12 bases between. CDR3 DNA sequence: TGTGCCACCAGTGGGGGGGGATCGGATGGCTACACCTTC. As protein: CATSGGGSDGYTF.

To note about this clonotype: A junction boundary mismatches the germline segment, possibly from a read error. The V call is TRBV25-1, the J call TRBJ1-5; D possibly corresponds to TRBD1 (6 bases). Per the germline V gene, CDR1 is MGHDK and CDR2 is SYGVNS. This CDR3 spans 16 amino acids. The CDR3 loop reads CAGSQPTGYSNQPQHF. CDR3 DNA sequence: TGTGCCGGCAGTCAACCGACAGGCTATAGCAATCAGCCCCAGCATTTT.

This sequence joins TRBV10-3 and TRBJ1-6; 8 bases are shared with TRBD1. Germline V gene data show CDR1 as ENHRY and CDR2 as SYGVKD. The CDR3 has 12 residues. The trim removed 10 bases at V and 13 bases at J, leaving 9 bases unmatched. CDR3: CATLEQGGPLHF. The DNA of the CDR3 is TGTGCCACCTTAGAACAGGGGGGCCCCCTCCACTTT.

This clonotype was seen a handful of times. The chain links TRBV25-1 to TRBJ1-1, with D possibly TRBD1 on 5 matching bases. This CDR3 region has 14 residues. Deletions cut 3 bases from V and 1 base from J, with 9 bases between. Looked up from germline, CDR1 is MGHDK and CDR2 is SYGVNS. This chain's CDR3 is CASSEGGENTEAFF. The CDR3 region has the DNA TGTGCCAGCAGTGAGGGGGGGGAGAACACTGAAGCTTTCTTT.

This clonotype came up a few times. V gene TRBV20-1 combines with J gene TRBJ2-1; 11 bases are a match to TRBD2. The CDR3 is 15 amino acids. With V trimmed by 6 bases and J by 10 bases, 14 bases remained unmatched. Germline V lookup: CDR1 DFQATT, CDR2 SNEGSKA (reference sequence). This CDR3 is CSAPSPLAGGREQFF. CDR3 coding DNA: TGCAGTGCCCCTTCCCCCTTAGCGGGGGGGCGGGAGCAGTTCTTC.

The chain is built from TRBV20-1 and TRBJ2-1; a weak D match, TRBD1 (5 bases). CDR3 size: 13 residues. Trimming took 7 bases from V and 0 from J, leaving 10 bases between them. Germline CDR1 and CDR2: DFQATT and SNEGSKA (reference sequence). CDR3 in amino acids: CSGRQSSYNEQFF. The CDR3 nucleotides are TGCAGTGGCCGACAGAGCTCCTACAATGAGCAGTTCTTC.

Remarks on this clonotype: This could be a read error, since a much larger clone is one nucleotide away. The V gene is TRBV29-1, the J gene TRBJ2-3; D ambiguous. Trimming removed 5 bases at V and 2 bases at J, with 14 bases between. The germline V gene encodes CDR1 SQVTM and CDR2 ANQGSEA. This CDR3 contains 14 residues. CDR3 protein: CSVTHGWFTDTQYF. The CDR3 DNA follows: TGCAGCGTTACCCACGGCTGGTTCACAGATACGCAGTATTTT.